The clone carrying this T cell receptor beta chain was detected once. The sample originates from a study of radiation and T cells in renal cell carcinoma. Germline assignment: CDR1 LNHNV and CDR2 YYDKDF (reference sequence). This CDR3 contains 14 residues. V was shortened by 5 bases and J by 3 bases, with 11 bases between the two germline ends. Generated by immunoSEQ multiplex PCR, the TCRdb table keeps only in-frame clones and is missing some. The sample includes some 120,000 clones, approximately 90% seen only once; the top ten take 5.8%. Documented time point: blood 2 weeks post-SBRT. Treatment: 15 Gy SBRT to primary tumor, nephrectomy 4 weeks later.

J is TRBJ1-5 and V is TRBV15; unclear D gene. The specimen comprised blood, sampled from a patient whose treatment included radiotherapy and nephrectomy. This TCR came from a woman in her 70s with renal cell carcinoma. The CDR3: CATSGTEVNQPQHF. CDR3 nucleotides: TGTGCCACCAGCGGCACAGAGGTCAATCAGCCCCAGCATTTT.